Listed below are T cell receptor beta chains from one sample, sequenced in a study of post-analysis software for immune sequencing data. Each CDR3 protein is one row after TCRdb ran MiXCR on the PCR reads. The sample records 150,000 to 200,000 distinct CDR3 sequences, around 28% being singletons. Input material: blood. The receptors derive from a girl aged 5 to 17 with multiple sclerosis. Each CDR3 is given with its conserved first and last residue. Fields, in order: clone size, D gene, V gene, J gene, CDR3 DNA, CDR3 protein. The D gene is left open where the match is weak. The size field is filled for only some rows; it gives once, few, many or a size class.

clone size: many; D gene: .; V gene: TRBV7-8; J gene: TRBJ1-2; CDR3 DNA: TGTGCCAGCAGCTCGCCGAGGCGGTCTCGATATGGCTACACCTTC; CDR3 protein: CASSSPRRSRYGYTF
clone size: few; D gene: TRBD1; V gene: TRBV29-1; J gene: TRBJ1-1; CDR3 DNA: TGCAGCGTTGGGGGGACAGAACAAATGAACACTGAAGCTTTCTTT; CDR3 protein: CSVGGTEQMNTEAFF
clone size: many; D gene: .; V gene: TRBV11-2; J gene: TRBJ1-2; CDR3 DNA: TGTGCCAGCAGCTTATGGCAGGGGTCTAACTATGGCTACACCTTC; CDR3 protein: CASSLWQGSNYGYTF
clone size: few; D gene: .; V gene: TRBV5-1; J gene: TRBJ1-6; CDR3 DNA: TGCGCCAGCAGCTCTGACAACCGGGTTGATACCCCCCACTTT; CDR3 protein: CASSSDNRVDTPHF
clone size: .; D gene: TRBD2; V gene: TRBV27; J gene: TRBJ2-5; CDR3 DNA: TGTGCCGGCGAATTCCCCCCCCAACTTCTAGCGGTCCAAGAGACCCAGTACTTC; CDR3 protein: CAGEFPPQLLAVQETQYF
clone size: once; D gene: .; V gene: TRBV5-1; J gene: TRBJ2-7; CDR3 DNA: TGCGCCAGCAGTTGGGGGTCCTACGAGCAGTACTTC; CDR3 protein: CASSWGSYEQYF
clone size: many; D gene: .; V gene: TRBV4-1; J gene: TRBJ2-3; CDR3 DNA: TGCGCCAGCAGCCCGGGCCTGAGGGAATACACAGATACGCAGTATTTT; CDR3 protein: CASSPGLREYTDTQYF
clone size: few; D gene: .; V gene: TRBV27; J gene: TRBJ2-7; CDR3 DNA: TGTGCCAGCAGTACCACGGGGTGGGACGAGCAGTACTTC; CDR3 protein: CASSTTGWDEQYF
clone size: few; D gene: .; V gene: TRBV19; J gene: TRBJ1-2; CDR3 DNA: TGTGGAACCCTGGCAGGGCCTTGGAACTATGGCTACACCTTC; CDR3 protein: CGTLAGPWNYGYTF
clone size: .; D gene: .; V gene: TRBV20-1; J gene: TRBJ1-2; CDR3 DNA: TGCAGTCCACGACTCGGGATGGGCTATGGCTACACCTTC; CDR3 protein: CSPRLGMGYGYTF
clone size: many; D gene: TRBD1; V gene: TRBV11-2; J gene: TRBJ2-3; CDR3 DNA: TGTGCCAGCAGCTTAGAGGGGACAGGCACAGATACGCAGTATTTT; CDR3 protein: CASSLEGTGTDTQYF
clone size: few; D gene: .; V gene: TRBV10-3; J gene: TRBJ2-4; CDR3 DNA: TGTGCCATCAGTGGGGCTGTCGAGGCCCACTCTAACATTCAGTACTTC; CDR3 protein: CAISGAVEAHSNIQYF
clone size: .; D gene: TRBD2; V gene: TRBV20-1; J gene: TRBJ2-7; CDR3 DNA: TGCAGTGCTTCTGGACTAGCGGATCTATACGAGCAGTACTTC; CDR3 protein: CSASGLADLYEQYF
clone size: few; D gene: .; V gene: TRBV18; J gene: TRBJ2-5; CDR3 DNA: TGTGCCAGCTCACCACCGGTCCAGACCGAGTTGTACTTC; CDR3 protein: CASSPPVQTELYF
clone size: many; D gene: .; V gene: TRBV7-8; J gene: TRBJ2-3; CDR3 DNA: TGTGCCATCGTCGACAAGTACACAGATACGCAGTATTTT; CDR3 protein: CAIVDKYTDTQYF
clone size: .; D gene: .; V gene: TRBV20-1; J gene: TRBJ2-1; CDR3 DNA: TGCAGTGCTAGAGTGGCCCCCAATGAGCGGTTCTTC; CDR3 protein: CSARVAPNERFF
clone size: .; D gene: .; V gene: TRBV28; J gene: TRBJ1-2; CDR3 DNA: TGTGCCAGCAGTTTATCTTCTCCAAACAACTATGGCTACACCTTC; CDR3 protein: CASSLSSPNNYGYTF
clone size: .; D gene: TRBD2; V gene: TRBV11-2; J gene: TRBJ2-1; CDR3 DNA: TGTGCCAGCAGCTTGGGTCGGACTAGCATACAAGGGAATGAGCAGTGCTTC; CDR3 protein: CASSLGRTSIQGNEQCF
clone size: .; D gene: .; V gene: TRBV29-1; J gene: TRBJ2-1; CDR3 DNA: TGCAGCGGGGAGACTAGAAGTCTTTCGGAGCAGTTCTTC; CDR3 protein: CSGETRSLSEQFF
clone size: few; D gene: TRBD2; V gene: TRBV11-2; J gene: TRBJ2-3; CDR3 DNA: TGTGCCAGCAGCTTGGGAGGGAGGGCCGCAGATACGCAGTATTTT; CDR3 protein: CASSLGGRAADTQYF
clone size: .; D gene: .; V gene: TRBV20-1; J gene: TRBJ2-5; CDR3 DNA: TGCAGTGCCCGAACCTCGACGGCCGGGGGAGAGACCCAGTACTTC; CDR3 protein: CSARTSTAGGETQYF
clone size: .; D gene: .; V gene: TRBV11-3; J gene: TRBJ2-1; CDR3 DNA: TGTGCCAGCAGCTTAGGGGGCGTCCCTGAGCAGTTCTTC; CDR3 protein: CASSLGGVPEQFF
clone size: many; D gene: .; V gene: TRBV5-1; J gene: TRBJ2-7; CDR3 DNA: TGCGCCAGCAGCCATACACGGGATCCGGGCGAGCAGTACTTC; CDR3 protein: CASSHTRDPGEQYF
clone size: .; D gene: .; V gene: TRBV7-9; J gene: TRBJ1-4; CDR3 DNA: TGTGCCAGCAGCTTAATCAGGGTCGGGGAAAAACTGTTTTTT; CDR3 protein: CASSLIRVGEKLFF
clone size: few; D gene: TRBD1; V gene: TRBV7-2; J gene: TRBJ1-6; CDR3 DNA: TGTGCCAGCAGCTTAGCTGTGAGAGACAGGGGTAGACCCCCCCACTTT; CDR3 protein: CASSLAVRDRGRPPHF
clone size: .; D gene: TRBD1; V gene: TRBV12-3/TRBV12-4; J gene: TRBJ2-6; CDR3 DNA: TGTGCCAGCAGGGACGGACAGGGGGCCAACTCTGGGGCCGACGTCCTGACTTTC; CDR3 protein: CASRDGQGANSGADVLTF
clone size: few; D gene: .; V gene: TRBV12-3/TRBV12-4; J gene: TRBJ1-2; CDR3 DNA: TGTGCCAGCAGTTCAATCCCGGCCGCTCTAATGATGGGGGGCTACACCTTC; CDR3 protein: CASSSIPAALMMGGYTF
clone size: .; D gene: .; V gene: TRBV5-1; J gene: TRBJ1-1; CDR3 DNA: TGCGCCAGCAGCTTGGAATTATTGGGGTCCGAAGCTTTCTTT; CDR3 protein: CASSLELLGSEAFF
clone size: .; D gene: .; V gene: TRBV20-1; J gene: TRBJ2-2; CDR3 DNA: TGCAGTGCCCACCGGGGGGGGTACAGGGGAGCCACCGGGGAGCTGTTTTTT; CDR3 protein: CSAHRGGYRGATGELFF
clone size: .; D gene: TRBD1; V gene: TRBV6-1; J gene: TRBJ1-1; CDR3 DNA: TGTGCCAGCAGTGACCCCCCCGGGACAGGGGACACTGAAGCTTTCTTT; CDR3 protein: CASSDPPGTGDTEAFF
clone size: .; D gene: TRBD1; V gene: TRBV19; J gene: TRBJ2-1; CDR3 DNA: TGTGCCAGCTCGTACAGGGGCACACCTTACAATGAGCAGTTCTTC; CDR3 protein: CASSYRGTPYNEQFF
clone size: .; D gene: .; V gene: TRBV6-1; J gene: TRBJ1-5; CDR3 DNA: TGTGCCAGCAGTGAAGCGCCAGGCAACAATCAGCCCCAGCATTTT; CDR3 protein: CASSEAPGNNQPQHF
clone size: many; D gene: TRBD2; V gene: TRBV4-1; J gene: TRBJ2-3; CDR3 DNA: TGCGCCAGCAGCCCGGAACCGGGGGGAGATACGCAGTATTTT; CDR3 protein: CASSPEPGGDTQYF
clone size: few; D gene: .; V gene: TRBV5-4; J gene: TRBJ1-1; CDR3 DNA: TGTGCCAGCAGCTGGGCCCTGGATTCGGGGAACACTGAAGCTTTCTTT; CDR3 protein: CASSWALDSGNTEAFF
clone size: many; D gene: TRBD2; V gene: TRBV27; J gene: TRBJ2-1; CDR3 DNA: TGTGCCAGCAGTTTATCCGGGCCTAGCGGGACGTACAATGAGCAGTTCTTC; CDR3 protein: CASSLSGPSGTYNEQFF
clone size: .; D gene: TRBD1; V gene: TRBV27; J gene: TRBJ1-2; CDR3 DNA: TGTGCCAGCAGTCCCGCCGGGACAGCAACTCCTAACTATGGCTACACCTTC; CDR3 protein: CASSPAGTATPNYGYTF
clone size: few; D gene: .; V gene: TRBV12-3/TRBV12-4; J gene: TRBJ1-1; CDR3 DNA: TGTGCCAGCAGTTTAGACTGGAACACTGAAGCTTTCTTT; CDR3 protein: CASSLDWNTEAFF
clone size: few; D gene: TRBD1; V gene: TRBV3-1; J gene: TRBJ1-2; CDR3 DNA: TGTGCCAGCAGCCAAGAGGAGGACAGGGGGCATGGCTACACCTTC; CDR3 protein: CASSQEEDRGHGYTF
clone size: .; D gene: .; V gene: TRBV20-1; J gene: TRBJ1-1; CDR3 DNA: TGCAGTGCTCCGAACAGAGGGACTGAAGCTTTCTTT; CDR3 protein: CSAPNRGTEAFF
clone size: few; D gene: .; V gene: TRBV6-5; J gene: TRBJ1-1; CDR3 DNA: TGTGCCAGCAGCTATCGGACGGTGAACACTGAAGCTTTCTTT; CDR3 protein: CASSYRTVNTEAFF
clone size: .; D gene: TRBD2; V gene: TRBV28; J gene: TRBJ2-5; CDR3 DNA: TGTGCCAGCAGTTCCACCGGGACTAGCGGGCGGGCGACCCAGTACTTC; CDR3 protein: CASSSTGTSGRATQYF
clone size: .; D gene: TRBD1; V gene: TRBV6-2/TRBV6-3; J gene: TRBJ2-5; CDR3 DNA: TGTGCCAGCAGTTACTCGAAAGGGGGCTACGAGACCCAGTACTTC; CDR3 protein: CASSYSKGGYETQYF
clone size: .; D gene: .; V gene: TRBV3-1; J gene: TRBJ2-1; CDR3 DNA: TGTGCCAGCGGTCCTCGAGTGGGCGATGAGCAGTTCTTC; CDR3 protein: CASGPRVGDEQFF
clone size: many; D gene: .; V gene: TRBV27; J gene: TRBJ2-4; CDR3 DNA: TGTGCCAGCAGTTTAGCGGAACAGGCCGACAAAAACATTCAGTACTTC; CDR3 protein: CASSLAEQADKNIQYF
clone size: many; D gene: .; V gene: TRBV24-1; J gene: TRBJ2-7; CDR3 DNA: TGTGCCCCGACCTCCTACGAGCAGTACTTC; CDR3 protein: CAPTSYEQYF
clone size: few; D gene: .; V gene: TRBV3-1; J gene: TRBJ2-7; CDR3 DNA: TGTGCCAGCAGTCAAGACTTAAGAGCGAATACTTGGGAGCAGTACTTC; CDR3 protein: CASSQDLRANTWEQYF
clone size: .; D gene: TRBD2; V gene: TRBV29-1; J gene: TRBJ2-7; CDR3 DNA: TGCAGCGTTCCTTTAGCGGGAGCCGAGCAGTACTTC; CDR3 protein: CSVPLAGAEQYF
clone size: many; D gene: .; V gene: TRBV29-1; J gene: TRBJ1-2; CDR3 DNA: TGCAGCGTTGAAGATCAACGGACAGCTTATGGCTACACCTTC; CDR3 protein: CSVEDQRTAYGYTF
clone size: .; D gene: .; V gene: TRBV4-2; J gene: TRBJ2-5; CDR3 DNA: TGTGCCAGCAGCCAAGATAACCCAGTAAACTCCTACAATGAGCAGTACTTC; CDR3 protein: CASSQDNPVNSYNEQYF
clone size: many; D gene: .; V gene: TRBV28; J gene: TRBJ2-5; CDR3 DNA: TGTGCCAGCAGTTTTGAGGGGTTGAGAGAGACCCAGTACTTC; CDR3 protein: CASSFEGLRETQYF
clone size: many; D gene: TRBD1; V gene: TRBV12-3/TRBV12-4; J gene: TRBJ1-1; CDR3 DNA: TGTGCCAGCAGGAGACAGGGGGAGAACACTGAAGCTTTCTTT; CDR3 protein: CASRRQGENTEAFF
clone size: few; D gene: .; V gene: TRBV28; J gene: TRBJ2-7; CDR3 DNA: TGTGCCAGCAGGGAATCCCCTACCTACGAGCAGTACTTC; CDR3 protein: CASRESPTYEQYF
clone size: .; D gene: TRBD2; V gene: TRBV19; J gene: TRBJ2-2; CDR3 DNA: TGTGCCAGTAGGCCTAGCGGGAACACCGGGGAGCTGTTTTTT; CDR3 protein: CASRPSGNTGELFF
clone size: many; D gene: .; V gene: TRBV27; J gene: TRBJ2-1; CDR3 DNA: TGTGCCAGCAGTTTATCGGGTGGCTATGAGCAGTTCTTC; CDR3 protein: CASSLSGGYEQFF
clone size: .; D gene: .; V gene: TRBV6-5; J gene: TRBJ2-1; CDR3 DNA: TGTGCCAGCAGTGTTGGGCGGGCCAATGAGCAGTTCTTC; CDR3 protein: CASSVGRANEQFF
clone size: few; D gene: .; V gene: TRBV7-2; J gene: TRBJ2-7; CDR3 DNA: TGTGCCAGCAGCTTAGGTGGCGGACTAAAAGAGGGAACCCAGTACTTC; CDR3 protein: CASSLGGGLKEGTQYF
clone size: .; D gene: .; V gene: TRBV7-2; J gene: TRBJ1-1; CDR3 DNA: TGTGCCAGCAGCCAAAATCGGAGGACTGAAGCTTTCTTT; CDR3 protein: CASSQNRRTEAFF
clone size: many; D gene: .; V gene: TRBV5-1; J gene: TRBJ1-1; CDR3 DNA: TGCGCCAGCAGCCTGACGGGGCGCACTGAAGCTTTCTTT; CDR3 protein: CASSLTGRTEAFF
clone size: .; D gene: .; V gene: TRBV6-5; J gene: TRBJ1-1; CDR3 DNA: TGTGCCAGCAGTTACTTCGGTCGGAACGCTGAAGCTTTCTTT; CDR3 protein: CASSYFGRNAEAFF
clone size: few; D gene: .; V gene: TRBV10-2; J gene: TRBJ1-6; CDR3 DNA: TGCGCCAGCGGGTCAGGAGGCCCCTCCGGAGGGCCACCCCTCCACTTT; CDR3 protein: CASGSGGPSGGPPLHF